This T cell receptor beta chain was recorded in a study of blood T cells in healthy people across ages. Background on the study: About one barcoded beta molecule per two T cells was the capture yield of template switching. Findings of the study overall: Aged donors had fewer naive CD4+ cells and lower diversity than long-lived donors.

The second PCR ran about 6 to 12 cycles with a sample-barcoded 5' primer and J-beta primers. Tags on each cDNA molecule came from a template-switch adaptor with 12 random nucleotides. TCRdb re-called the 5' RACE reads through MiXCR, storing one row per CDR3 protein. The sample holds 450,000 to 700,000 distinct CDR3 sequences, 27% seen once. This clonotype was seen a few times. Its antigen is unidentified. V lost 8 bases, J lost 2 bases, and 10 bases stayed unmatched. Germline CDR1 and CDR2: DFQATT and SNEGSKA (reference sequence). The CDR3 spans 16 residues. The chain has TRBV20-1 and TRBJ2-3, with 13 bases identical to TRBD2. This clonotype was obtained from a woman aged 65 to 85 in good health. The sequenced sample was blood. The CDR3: CSTGLGLAGSTDTQYF. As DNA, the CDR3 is TGCAGTACCGGATTGGGACTAGCGGGGTCCACAGATACGCAGTATTTT.